This TCR beta chain came from a study of blood T cell repertoires in COVID-19. Overall study context: Sites across the United States, Italy and Spain contributed samples from acute and convalescent COVID-19.

V lost 4 bases and J lost 1; bases outside the gene matches: 5. The V gene's germline CDR1 is SGHDN and CDR2 FVKESK. CDR3 length: 15 amino acids. This table comes from immunoSEQ multiplex PCR, and its TCRdb copy is limited to in-frame clones, with some not included. This sample has roughly 84,000 clones, with 78% found just once. Seattle-derived patients entered the study during active infection and were followed longitudinally. The J gene is TRBJ1-1, the V gene TRBV14; TRBD1 matches 8 bases. Specimen: peripheral blood. This clonotype originated in a man aged 60 to 75 with COVID-19, enrolled during active disease. The CDR3 region has the DNA TGTGCCAGCAGCCTCCGGACAGGGCGGAACACTGAAGCTTTCTTT. This gives the protein CASSLRTGRNTEAFF.